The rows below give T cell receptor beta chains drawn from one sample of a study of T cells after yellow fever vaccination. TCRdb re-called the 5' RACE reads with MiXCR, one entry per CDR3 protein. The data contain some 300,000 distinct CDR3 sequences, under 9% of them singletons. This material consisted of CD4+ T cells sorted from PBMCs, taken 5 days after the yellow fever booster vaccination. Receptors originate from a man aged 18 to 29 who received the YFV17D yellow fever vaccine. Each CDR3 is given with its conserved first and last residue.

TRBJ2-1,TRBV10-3,CAISEADGTGRHEQFF
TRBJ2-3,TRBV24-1,CATSDPRSTDTQYF
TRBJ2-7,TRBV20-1,CSASRGAQTYEQYF
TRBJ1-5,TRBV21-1,CASSKGAGQPQHF
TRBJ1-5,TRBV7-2,CASSLVEGMGPQHF
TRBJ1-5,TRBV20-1,CSAGDRGNQPQHF
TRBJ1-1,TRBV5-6,CASSLRPNTEAFF
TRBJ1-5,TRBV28,CASRQGGSNQPQHF
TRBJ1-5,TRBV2,CASVGQLDQPQHF
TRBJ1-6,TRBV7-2,CASSSRTGTNSPLHF
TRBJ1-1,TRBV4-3,CASSQSLRTGGGTEAFF
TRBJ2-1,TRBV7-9,CASTGGSYNEQFF
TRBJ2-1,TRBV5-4,CASSLALESAHNEQFF
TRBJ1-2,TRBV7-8,CASSLGGFPEGYTF
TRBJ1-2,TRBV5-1,CASSRQGTHGYTF
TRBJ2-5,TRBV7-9,CASSYPPGRETQYF
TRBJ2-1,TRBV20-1,CSASRLASYNEQFF
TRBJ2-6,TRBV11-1,CASSARTGSWGSGANVLTF
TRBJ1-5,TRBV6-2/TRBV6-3,CASSYSGQGNHKYGNQPQHF
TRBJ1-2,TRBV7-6,CASSIGGPHNYGYTF
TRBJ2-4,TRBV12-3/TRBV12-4,CASSLARSGERNIQYF
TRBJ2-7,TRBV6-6,CATWAGTSGYEQYF
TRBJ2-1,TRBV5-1,CASSKDIYNEQFF
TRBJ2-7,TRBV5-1,CASAPRDTYYEQYF
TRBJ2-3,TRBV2,CASGEQGFADTQYF
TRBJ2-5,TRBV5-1,CASSTPATGGEETQYF
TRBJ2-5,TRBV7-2,CASSIDQETQYF
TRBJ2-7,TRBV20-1,CSARKSGVRSYEQYF
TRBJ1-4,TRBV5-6,CASSLSRTGAEKLFF
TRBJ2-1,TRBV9,CASSKWLAELRNEQFF
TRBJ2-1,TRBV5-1,CASSLTSGGNEQFF
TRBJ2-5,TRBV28,CASSSSGQGGETQYF
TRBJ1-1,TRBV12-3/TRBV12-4,CASSLRGGAFF